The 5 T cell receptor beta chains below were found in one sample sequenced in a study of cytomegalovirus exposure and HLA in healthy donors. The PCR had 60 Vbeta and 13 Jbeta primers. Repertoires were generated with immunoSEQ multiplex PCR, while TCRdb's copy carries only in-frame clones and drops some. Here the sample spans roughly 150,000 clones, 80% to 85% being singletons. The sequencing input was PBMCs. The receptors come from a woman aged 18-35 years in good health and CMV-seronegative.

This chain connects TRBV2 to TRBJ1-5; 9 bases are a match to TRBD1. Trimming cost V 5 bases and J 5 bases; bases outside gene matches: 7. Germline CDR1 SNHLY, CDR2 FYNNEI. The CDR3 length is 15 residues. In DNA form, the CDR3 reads TGTGCCAGCAGTACCCGGGACAGGGTGTATCAGCCCCAGCATTTT. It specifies CASSTRDRVYQPQHF.

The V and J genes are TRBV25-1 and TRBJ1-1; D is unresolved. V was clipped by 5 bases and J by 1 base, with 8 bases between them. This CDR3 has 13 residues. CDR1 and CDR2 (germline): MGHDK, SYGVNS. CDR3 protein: CASSKTTNTEAFF. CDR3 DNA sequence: TGTGCCAGCAGTAAGACAACGAACACTGAAGCTTTCTTT.

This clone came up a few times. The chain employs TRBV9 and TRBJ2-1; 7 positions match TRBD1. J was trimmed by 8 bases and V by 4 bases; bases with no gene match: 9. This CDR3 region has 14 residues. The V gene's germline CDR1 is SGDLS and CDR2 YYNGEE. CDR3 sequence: CASSPDVGGDEQFF. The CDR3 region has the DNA TGTGCCAGCAGCCCGGATGTAGGGGGCGATGAGCAGTTCTTC.

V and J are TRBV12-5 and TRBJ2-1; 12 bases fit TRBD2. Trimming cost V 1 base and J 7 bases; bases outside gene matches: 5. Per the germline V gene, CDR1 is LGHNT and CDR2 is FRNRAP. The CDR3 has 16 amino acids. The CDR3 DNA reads TGTGCTAGTGGTTTGGATCTAGCGGGGGGGCCGAATGAGCAGTTCTTC. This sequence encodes CASGLDLAGGPNEQFF.

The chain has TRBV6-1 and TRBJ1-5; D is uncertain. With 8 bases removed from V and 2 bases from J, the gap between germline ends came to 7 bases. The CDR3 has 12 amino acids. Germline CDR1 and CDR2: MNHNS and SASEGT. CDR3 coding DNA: TGTGCCAGCGCCCAGGGCAATCAGCCCCAGCATTTT. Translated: CASAQGNQPQHF.